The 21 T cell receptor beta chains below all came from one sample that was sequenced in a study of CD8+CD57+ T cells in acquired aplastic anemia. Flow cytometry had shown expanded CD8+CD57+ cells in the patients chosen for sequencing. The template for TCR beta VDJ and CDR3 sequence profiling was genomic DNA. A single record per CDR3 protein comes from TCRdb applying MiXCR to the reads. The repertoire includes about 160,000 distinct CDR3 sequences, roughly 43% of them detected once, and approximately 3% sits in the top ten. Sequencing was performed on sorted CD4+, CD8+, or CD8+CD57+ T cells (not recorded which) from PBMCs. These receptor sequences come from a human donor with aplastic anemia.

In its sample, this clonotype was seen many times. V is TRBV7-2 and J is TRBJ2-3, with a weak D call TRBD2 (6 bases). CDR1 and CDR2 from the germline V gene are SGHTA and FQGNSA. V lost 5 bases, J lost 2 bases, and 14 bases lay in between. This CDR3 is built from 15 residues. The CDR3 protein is CASSPRGTFTDTQYF. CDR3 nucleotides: TGTGCCAGCAGCCCCCGGGGGACCTTCACAGATACGCAGTATTTT.

CDR3 DNA: TGCAGTGCTACAGGGGTCCTTGGCTCCTACGAGCAGTACTTC. Translating it yields CSATGVLGSYEQYF. This sequence joins TRBV20-1 and TRBJ2-7, with D possibly TRBD1 on 6 matching bases. The germline gives CDR1 DFQATT, CDR2 SNEGSKA (reference sequence). The CDR3 contains 14 residues. V was cut by 4 bases and J by 0 bases, with 13 bases left in between.

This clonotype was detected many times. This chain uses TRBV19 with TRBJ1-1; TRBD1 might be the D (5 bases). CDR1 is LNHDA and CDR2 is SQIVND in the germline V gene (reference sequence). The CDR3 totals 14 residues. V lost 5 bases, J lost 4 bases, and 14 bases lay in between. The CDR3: CASSFQTGGTEAFF. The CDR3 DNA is TGTGCCAGTAGTTTTCAGACGGGGGGCACTGAAGCTTTCTTT.

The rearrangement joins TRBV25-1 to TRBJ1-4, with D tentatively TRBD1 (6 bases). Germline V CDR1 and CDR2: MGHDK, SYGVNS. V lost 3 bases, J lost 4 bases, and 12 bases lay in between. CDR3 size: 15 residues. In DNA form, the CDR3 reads TGTGCCAGCAGTGACTCAGGACAGATTAATGAAAAACTGTTTTTT. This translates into CASSDSGQINEKLFF.

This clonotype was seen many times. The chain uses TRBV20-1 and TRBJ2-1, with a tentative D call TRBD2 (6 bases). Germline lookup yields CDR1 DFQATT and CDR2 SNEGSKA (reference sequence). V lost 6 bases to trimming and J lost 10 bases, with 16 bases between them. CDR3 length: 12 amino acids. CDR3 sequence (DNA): TGCAGTGCCCGACTAGTGTCCTACGAGCAGTTCTTC. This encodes CSARLVSYEQFF.

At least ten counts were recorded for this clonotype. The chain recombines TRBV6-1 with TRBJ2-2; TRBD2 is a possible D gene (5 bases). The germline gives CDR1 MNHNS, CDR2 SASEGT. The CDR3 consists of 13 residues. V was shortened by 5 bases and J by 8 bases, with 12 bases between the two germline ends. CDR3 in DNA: TGTGCCAGCAGTCCTTACAGCGGAGGGGAGCTGTTTTTT. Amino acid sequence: CASSPYSGGELFF.

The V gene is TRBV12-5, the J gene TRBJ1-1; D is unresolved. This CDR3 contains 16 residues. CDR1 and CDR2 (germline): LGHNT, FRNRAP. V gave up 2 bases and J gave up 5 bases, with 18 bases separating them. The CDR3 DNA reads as TGTGCTAGTGGTTTGCAAACGACCCCCGTTGGGACTGAAGCTTTCTTT. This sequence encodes CASGLQTTPVGTEAFF.

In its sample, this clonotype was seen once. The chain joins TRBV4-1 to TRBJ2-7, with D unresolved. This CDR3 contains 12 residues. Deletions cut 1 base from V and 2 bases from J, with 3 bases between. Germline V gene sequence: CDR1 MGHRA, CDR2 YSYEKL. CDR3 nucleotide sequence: TGCGCCAGCAGCCAAGTTACCTACGAGCAGTACTTC. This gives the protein CASSQVTYEQYF.

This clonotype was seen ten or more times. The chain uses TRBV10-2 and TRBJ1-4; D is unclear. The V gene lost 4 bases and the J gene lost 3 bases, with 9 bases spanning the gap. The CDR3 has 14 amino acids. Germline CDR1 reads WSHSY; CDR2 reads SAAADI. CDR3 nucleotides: TGCGCCAGCAGTGGTACCAGCTCTAATGAAAAACTGTTTTTT. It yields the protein CASSGTSSNEKLFF.

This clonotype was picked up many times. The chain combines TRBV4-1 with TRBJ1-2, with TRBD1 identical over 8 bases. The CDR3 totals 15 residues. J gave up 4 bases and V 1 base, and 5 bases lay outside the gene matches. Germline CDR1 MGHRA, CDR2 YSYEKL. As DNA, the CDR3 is TGCGCCAGCAGCCAAGTCGTGGACAGGGTCTATGGCTACACCTTC. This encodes CASSQVVDRVYGYTF.

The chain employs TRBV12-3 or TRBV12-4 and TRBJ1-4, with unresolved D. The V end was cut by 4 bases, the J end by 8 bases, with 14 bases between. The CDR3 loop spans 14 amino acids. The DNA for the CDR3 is TGTGCCAGCAGTTCCCGGGAGGGTGGAGAAAAACTGTTTTTT. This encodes CASSSREGGEKLFF.

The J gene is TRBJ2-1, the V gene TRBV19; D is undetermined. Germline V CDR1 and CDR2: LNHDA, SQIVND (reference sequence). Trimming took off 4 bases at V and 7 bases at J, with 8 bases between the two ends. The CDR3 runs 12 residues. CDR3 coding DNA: TGTGCCAGTAGTAAGAAACGAAATGAGCAGTTCTTC. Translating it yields CASSKKRNEQFF. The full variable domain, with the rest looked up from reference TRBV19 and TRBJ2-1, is DGGITQSPKYLFRKEGQNVTLSCEQNLNHDAMYWYRQDPGQGLRLIYYSQIVNDFQKGDIAEGYSVSREKKESFPLTVTSAQKNPTAFYLCASSKKRNEQFFGPGTRLTVL.

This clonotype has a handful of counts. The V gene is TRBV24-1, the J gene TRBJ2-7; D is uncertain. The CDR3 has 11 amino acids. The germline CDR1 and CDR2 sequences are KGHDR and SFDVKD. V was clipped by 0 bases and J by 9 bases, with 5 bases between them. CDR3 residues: CATSDLRLQYF. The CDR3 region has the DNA TGTGCCACCAGTGATTTGAGACTGCAGTACTTC.

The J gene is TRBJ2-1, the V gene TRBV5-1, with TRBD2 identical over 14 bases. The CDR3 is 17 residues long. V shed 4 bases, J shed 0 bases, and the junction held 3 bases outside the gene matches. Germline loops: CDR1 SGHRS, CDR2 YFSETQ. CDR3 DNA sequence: TGCGCCAGCAGCGGGACTAGCGGGGGAAGCTCCTACAATGAGCAGTTCTTC. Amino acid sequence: CASSGTSGGSSYNEQFF.

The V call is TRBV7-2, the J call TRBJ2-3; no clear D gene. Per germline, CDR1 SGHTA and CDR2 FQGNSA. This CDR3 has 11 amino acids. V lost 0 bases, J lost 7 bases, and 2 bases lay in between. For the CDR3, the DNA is TGTGCCAGCAGCTTAGCGAATACGCAGTATTTT. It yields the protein CASSLANTQYF.

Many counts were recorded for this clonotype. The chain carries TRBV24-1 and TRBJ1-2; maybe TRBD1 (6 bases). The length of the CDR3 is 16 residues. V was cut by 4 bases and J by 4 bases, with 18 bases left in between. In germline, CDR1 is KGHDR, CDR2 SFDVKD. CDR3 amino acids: CATSDPSQGYLYGYTF. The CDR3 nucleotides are TGTGCCACCAGTGACCCATCCCAGGGGTATCTCTATGGCTACACCTTC.

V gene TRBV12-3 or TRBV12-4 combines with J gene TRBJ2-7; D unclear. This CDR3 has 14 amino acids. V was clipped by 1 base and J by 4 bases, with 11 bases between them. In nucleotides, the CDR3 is TGTGCCAGCAGTTTAGGGGGTGGGGTGTACGAGCAGTACTTC. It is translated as CASSLGGGVYEQYF.

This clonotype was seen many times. The CDR3 reads CASSGLQVPIEQYF. Written as DNA, the CDR3 is TGTGCCAGCAGTGGCCTGCAGGTTCCTATCGAGCAGTACTTC. The chain uses TRBV25-1 and TRBJ2-7; D remains unclear. The CDR3 sequence is 14 residues long. Looked up from germline, CDR1 is MGHDK and CDR2 is SYGVNS. V was clipped by 4 bases and J by 6 bases, with 16 bases between them.

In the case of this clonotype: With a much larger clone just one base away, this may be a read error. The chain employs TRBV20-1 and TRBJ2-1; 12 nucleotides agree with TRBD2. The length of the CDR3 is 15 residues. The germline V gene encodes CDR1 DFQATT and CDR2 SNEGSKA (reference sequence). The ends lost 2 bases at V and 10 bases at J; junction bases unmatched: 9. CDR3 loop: CSARITLAGGSEQFF. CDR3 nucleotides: TGCAGTGCTAGAATAACTCTAGCGGGAGGGTCGGAGCAGTTCTTC.

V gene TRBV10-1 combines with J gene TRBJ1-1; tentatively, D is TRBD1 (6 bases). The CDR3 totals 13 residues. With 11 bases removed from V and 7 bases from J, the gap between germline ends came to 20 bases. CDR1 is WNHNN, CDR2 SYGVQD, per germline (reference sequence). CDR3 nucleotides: TGCGCCGCTTCATCCCCGGGACACAATGAAGCTTTCTTT. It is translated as CAASSPGHNEAFF.

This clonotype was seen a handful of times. The CDR3 region is CATRGGQVGEKLFF. The DNA of the CDR3 is TGTGCCACCAGAGGGGGCCAAGTAGGCGAAAAACTGTTTTTT. This chain connects TRBV15 to TRBJ1-4; 7 positions agree with TRBD1. The CDR3 is 14 residues long. Germline V CDR1 and CDR2: LNHNV, YYDKDF (reference sequence). V gave up 6 bases and J gave up 8 bases; unmatched junction bases: 9.